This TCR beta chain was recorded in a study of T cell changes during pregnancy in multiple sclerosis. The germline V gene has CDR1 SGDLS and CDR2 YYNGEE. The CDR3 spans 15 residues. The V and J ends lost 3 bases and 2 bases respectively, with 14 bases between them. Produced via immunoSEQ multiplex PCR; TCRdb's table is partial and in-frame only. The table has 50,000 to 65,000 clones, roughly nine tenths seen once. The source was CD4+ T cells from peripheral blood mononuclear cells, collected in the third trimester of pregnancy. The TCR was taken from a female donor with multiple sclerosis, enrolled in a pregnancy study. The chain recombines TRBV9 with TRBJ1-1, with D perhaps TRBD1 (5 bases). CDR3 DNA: TGTGCCAGCAGCGCAGGAGGGACGGGAAACACTGAAGCTTTCTTT. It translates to CASSAGGTGNTEAFF.